A single sample gave rise to the 5 T cell receptor beta chains below, sequenced in a study of shared T cell receptors in the human thymus. Clones were sequenced by immunoSEQ multiplex PCR, and TCRdb holds only the in-frame ones, with some missing. This sample has some 640,000 clones, with more than 70% found just once. The same specimen was also included in a second study, on human thymus T cells.

The material sequenced was thymocytes. These TCRs come from a boy younger than two with a congenital heart defect.

The chain has TRBV2 and TRBJ1-4; 9 nucleotides line up with TRBD1. Losses at the gene ends were 1 base for V and 7 bases for J; bases not matched to a gene: 1. This CDR3 contains 14 residues. Looked up from germline, CDR1 is SNHLY and CDR2 is FYNNEI. The CDR3 protein is CASSEDRGREKLFF. The CDR3 DNA sequence: TGTGCCAGCAGTGAAGACAGGGGGCGTGAAAAACTGTTTTTT.

The genes are TRBV7-6 and TRBJ2-4, with D possibly matching TRBD1 (6 bases). The CDR3 runs to 13 residues. Germline CDR1 reads SGHVS; CDR2 reads FNYEAQ. V lost 1 base and J 9 bases, leaving 10 bases between the germline ends. CDR3 protein: CASSLETGFIQYF. In DNA form, the CDR3 reads TGTGCCAGCAGCTTAGAAACAGGGTTCATTCAGTACTTC.

The rearrangement uses TRBV27 and TRBJ2-5; perhaps TRBD1 as D (6 bases). The germline V and J ends were trimmed by 9 bases and 1 base, with 12 bases remaining between them. This CDR3 contains 13 residues. The V gene's germline CDR1 is MNHEY and CDR2 SMNVEV (reference sequence). For the CDR3, the DNA is TGTGCCAGTCGTCAGGGGACCCAAGAGACCCAGTACTTC. Translation gives CASRQGTQETQYF.

The rearrangement links TRBV30 to TRBJ1-4; the match to TRBD1 covers 9 bases. Germline V gene data show CDR1 as GTSNPN and CDR2 as SVGIG (reference sequence). V lost 5 bases to trimming and J lost 0 bases; unmatched junction nucleotides: 10. The CDR3 runs to 17 residues. CDR3 in amino acids: CAWGARTGETTNEKLFF. The CDR3 DNA sequence: TGTGCCTGGGGCGCGCGGACAGGGGAAACAACTAATGAAAAACTGTTTTTT.

This clone was observed a single time. The chain recombines TRBV5-6 with TRBJ2-5, with D perhaps matching TRBD2 (6 bases). CDR1 is SGHDT and CDR2 is YYEEEE in the germline V gene. The germline V and J ends were trimmed by 2 bases and 4 bases, with 9 bases remaining between them. The CDR3 runs 13 residues. DNA for the CDR3: TGTGCCAGCAGCTTTACCGGGAGAGAGACCCAGTACTTC. Its translation: CASSFTGRETQYF.